The T cell receptor (beta chain) described here comes from a study of CD8+ T cells in alopecia areata. Study background: After 6 to 18 months of tofacitinib, follow-up continued 6 months off drug.

Once RNA had been extracted, it was reverse transcribed into cDNA to act as the sequencing template. Repertoires were generated with immunoSEQ multiplex PCR, while TCRdb's copy carries only in-frame clones and drops some. The table lists about 97,000 clones, about 40% of them singletons, with about 1.2% in the top ten. Samples from alopecia areata patients were lesional scalp punch biopsies and peripheral blood. Cell sorting on a FACSAria was used to separate CD4+ and CD8+ T cells from the PBMCs. The origin of this receptor is a human donor with alopecia areata. Specimen: CD4+ T cells sorted from blood.

CDR3 residues: CASSRGTGDQETQYF. CDR3 coding DNA: TGTGCCAGTAGTAGAGGGACAGGGGATCAAGAGACCCAGTACTTC. The chain carries TRBV19 and TRBJ2-5; 10 bases agree with TRBD1. The CDR3 runs to 15 residues. V lost 4 bases to trimming and J lost 2 bases; unmatched junction nucleotides: 4. Germline CDR1 and CDR2: LNHDA and SQIVND (reference sequence).